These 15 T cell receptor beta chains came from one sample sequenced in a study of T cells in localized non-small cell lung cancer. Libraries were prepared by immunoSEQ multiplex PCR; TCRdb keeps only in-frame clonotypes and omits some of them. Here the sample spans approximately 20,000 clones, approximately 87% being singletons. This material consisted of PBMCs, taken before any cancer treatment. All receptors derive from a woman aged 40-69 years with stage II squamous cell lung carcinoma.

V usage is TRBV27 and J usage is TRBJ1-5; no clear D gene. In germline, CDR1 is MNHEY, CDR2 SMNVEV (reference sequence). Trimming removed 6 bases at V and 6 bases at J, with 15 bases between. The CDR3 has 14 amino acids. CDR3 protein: CASRPTERGQPQHF. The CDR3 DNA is TGTGCCAGCAGACCAACGGAACGGGGTCAGCCCCAGCATTTT.

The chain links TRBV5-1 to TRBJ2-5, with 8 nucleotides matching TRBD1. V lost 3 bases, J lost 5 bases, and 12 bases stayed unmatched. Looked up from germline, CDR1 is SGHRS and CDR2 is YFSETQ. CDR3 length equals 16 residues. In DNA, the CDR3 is TGCGCCAGCAGCTCCGTGCCCGGGACAGGCTGGGAGACCCAGTACTTC. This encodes CASSSVPGTGWETQYF.

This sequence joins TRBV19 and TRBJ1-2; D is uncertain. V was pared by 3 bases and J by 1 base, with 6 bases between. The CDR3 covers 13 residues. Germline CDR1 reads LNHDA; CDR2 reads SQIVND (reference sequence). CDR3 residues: CASSIDNNYGYTF. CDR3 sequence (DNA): TGTGCCAGTAGTATCGACAATAACTATGGCTACACCTTC.

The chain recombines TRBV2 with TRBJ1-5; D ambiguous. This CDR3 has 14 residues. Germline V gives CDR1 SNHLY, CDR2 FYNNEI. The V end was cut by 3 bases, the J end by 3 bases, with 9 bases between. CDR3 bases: TGTGCCAGCAGTGAGGGTTTCGCCAATCAGCCCCAGCATTTT. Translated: CASSEGFANQPQHF.

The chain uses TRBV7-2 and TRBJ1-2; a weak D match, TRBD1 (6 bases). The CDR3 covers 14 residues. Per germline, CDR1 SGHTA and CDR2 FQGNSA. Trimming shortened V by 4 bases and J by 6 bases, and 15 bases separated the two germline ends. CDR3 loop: CASSSPPGVNGYTF. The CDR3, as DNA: TGTGCCAGCAGCTCCCCACCAGGGGTAAATGGCTACACCTTC. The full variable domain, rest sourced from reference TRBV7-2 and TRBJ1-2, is GAGVSQSPSNKVTEKGKDVELRCDPISGHTALYWYRQSLGQGLEFLIYFQGNSAPDKSGLPSDRFSAERTGGSVSTLTIQRTQQEDSAVYLCASSSPPGVNGYTFGSGTRLTVV.

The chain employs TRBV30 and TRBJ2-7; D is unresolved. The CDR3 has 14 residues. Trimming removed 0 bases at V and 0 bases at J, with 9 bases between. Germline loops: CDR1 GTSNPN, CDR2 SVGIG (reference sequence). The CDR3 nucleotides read TGTGCCTGGAGTGTACGACGCTACTCCTACGAGCAGTACTTC. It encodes CAWSVRRYSYEQYF.

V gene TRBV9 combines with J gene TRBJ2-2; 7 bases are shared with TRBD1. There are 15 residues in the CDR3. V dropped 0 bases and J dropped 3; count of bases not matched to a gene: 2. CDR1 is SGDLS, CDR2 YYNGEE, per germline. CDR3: CASSVAQGDTGELFF. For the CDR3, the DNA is TGTGCCAGCAGCGTAGCCCAGGGGGACACCGGGGAGCTGTTTTTT.

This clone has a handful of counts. CDR3 in DNA: TGTGCCAGTACCAAGTTGGATGCCGGATACAATGAGCAGTTCTTC. Its translation is CASTKLDAGYNEQFF. The rearrangement links TRBV19 to TRBJ2-1; no definite D call. V lost 7 bases and J lost 4, with 17 bases in between. The CDR3 length is 15 residues. Germline V gene sequence: CDR1 LNHDA, CDR2 SQIVND (reference sequence).

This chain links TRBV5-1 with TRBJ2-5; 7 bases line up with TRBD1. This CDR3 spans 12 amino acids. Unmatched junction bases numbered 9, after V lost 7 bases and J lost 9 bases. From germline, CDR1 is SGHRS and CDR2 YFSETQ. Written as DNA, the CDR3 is TGCGCCAGCCAAGGGACAGAACGGGCCCAGTACTTC. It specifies CASQGTERAQYF.

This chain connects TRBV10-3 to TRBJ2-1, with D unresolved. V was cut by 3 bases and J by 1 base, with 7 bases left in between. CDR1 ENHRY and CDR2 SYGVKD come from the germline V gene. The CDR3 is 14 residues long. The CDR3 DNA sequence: TGTGCCATCAGTGACGCTGTTTCCTACAATGAGCAGTTCTTC. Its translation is CAISDAVSYNEQFF.

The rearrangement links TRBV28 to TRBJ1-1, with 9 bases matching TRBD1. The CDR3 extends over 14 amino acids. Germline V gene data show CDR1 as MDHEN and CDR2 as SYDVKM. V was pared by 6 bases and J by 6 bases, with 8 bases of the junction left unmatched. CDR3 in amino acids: CASSPGTGISEAFF. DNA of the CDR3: TGTGCCAGCAGCCCCGGGACAGGGATCTCTGAAGCTTTCTTT.

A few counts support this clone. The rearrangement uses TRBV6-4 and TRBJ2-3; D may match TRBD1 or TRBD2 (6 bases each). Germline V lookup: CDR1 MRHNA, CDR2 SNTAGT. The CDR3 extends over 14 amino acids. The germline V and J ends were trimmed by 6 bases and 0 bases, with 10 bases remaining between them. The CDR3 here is CASSGGRSTDTQYF. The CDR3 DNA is TGTGCCAGCAGCGGGGGCCGAAGCACAGATACGCAGTATTTT.

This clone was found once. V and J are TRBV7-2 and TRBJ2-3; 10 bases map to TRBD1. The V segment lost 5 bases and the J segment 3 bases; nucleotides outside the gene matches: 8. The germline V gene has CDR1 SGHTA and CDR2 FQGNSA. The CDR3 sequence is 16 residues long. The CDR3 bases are TGTGCCAGCAGCCCTCTGGACAGGGGGTGGACAGATACGCAGTATTTT. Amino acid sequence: CASSPLDRGWTDTQYF.

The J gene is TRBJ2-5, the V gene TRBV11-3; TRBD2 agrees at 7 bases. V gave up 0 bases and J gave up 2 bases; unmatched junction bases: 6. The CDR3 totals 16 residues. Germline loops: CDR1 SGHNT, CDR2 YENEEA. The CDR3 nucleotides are TGTGCCAGCAGCTTAGAAGAGCGGGACGGACAAGAGACCCAGTACTTC. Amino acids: CASSLEERDGQETQYF. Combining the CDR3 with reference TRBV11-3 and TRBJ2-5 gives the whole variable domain EAGVVQSPRYKIIEKKQPVAFWCNPISGHNTLYWYLQNLGQGPELLIRYENEEAVDDSQLPKDRFSAERLKGVDSTLKIQPAELGDSAVYLCASSLEERDGQETQYFGPGTRLLVL.

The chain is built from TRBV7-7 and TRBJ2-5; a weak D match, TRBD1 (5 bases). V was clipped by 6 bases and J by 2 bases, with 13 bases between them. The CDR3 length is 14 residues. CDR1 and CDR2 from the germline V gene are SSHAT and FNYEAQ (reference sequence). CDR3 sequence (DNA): TGTGCCAGCAGTCAAGGGGTCGGTCAAGAGACCCAGTACTTC. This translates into CASSQGVGQETQYF.